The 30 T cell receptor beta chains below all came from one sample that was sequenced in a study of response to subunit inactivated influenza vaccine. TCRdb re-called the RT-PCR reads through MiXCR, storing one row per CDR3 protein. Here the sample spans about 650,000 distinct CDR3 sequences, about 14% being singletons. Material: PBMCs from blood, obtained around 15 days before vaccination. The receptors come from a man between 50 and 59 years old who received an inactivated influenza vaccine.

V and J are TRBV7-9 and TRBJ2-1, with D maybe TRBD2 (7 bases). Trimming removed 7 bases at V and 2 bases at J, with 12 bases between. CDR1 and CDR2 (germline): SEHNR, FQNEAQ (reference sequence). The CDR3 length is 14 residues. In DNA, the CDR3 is TGTGCCAGCAAATGGGAGGGGGCCTACAATGAGCAGTTCTTC. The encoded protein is CASKWEGAYNEQFF.

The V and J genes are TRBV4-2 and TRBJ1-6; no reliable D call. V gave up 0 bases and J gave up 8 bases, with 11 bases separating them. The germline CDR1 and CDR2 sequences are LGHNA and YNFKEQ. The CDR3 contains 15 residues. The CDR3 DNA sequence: TGTGCCAGCAGCCAAGATAGGCCCGGGCATTCACCCCTCCACTTT. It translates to CASSQDRPGHSPLHF.

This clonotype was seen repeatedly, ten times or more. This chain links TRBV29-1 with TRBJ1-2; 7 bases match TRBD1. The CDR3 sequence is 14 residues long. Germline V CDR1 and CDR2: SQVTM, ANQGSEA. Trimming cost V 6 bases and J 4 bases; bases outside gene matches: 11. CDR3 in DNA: TGCAGCGTCAAAGGGACAGAATCTGTCTATGGCTACACCTTC. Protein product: CSVKGTESVYGYTF. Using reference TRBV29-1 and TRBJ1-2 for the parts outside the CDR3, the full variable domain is SAVISQKPSRDICQRGTSLTIQCQVDSQVTMMFWYRQQPGQSLTLIATANQGSEATYESGFVIDKFPISRPNLTFSTLTVSNMSPEDSSIYLCSVKGTESVYGYTFGSGTRLTVV.

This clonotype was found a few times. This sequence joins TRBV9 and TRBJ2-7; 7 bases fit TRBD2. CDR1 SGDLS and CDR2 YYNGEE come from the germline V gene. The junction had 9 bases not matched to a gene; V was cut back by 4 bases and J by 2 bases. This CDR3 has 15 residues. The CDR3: CASSPRASGPYEQYF. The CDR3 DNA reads TGTGCCAGCAGCCCCCGGGCTAGCGGACCCTACGAGCAGTACTTC.

The chain's CDR3 is CASSLQTGAGYNEQFF. CDR3 coding DNA: TGTGCCAGCAGCCTCCAGACAGGGGCGGGGTACAATGAGCAGTTCTTC. This chain uses TRBV7-9 with TRBJ2-1, with 8 bases aligning to TRBD1. Trimming cost V 5 bases and J 4 bases; bases outside gene matches: 10. The CDR3 runs 16 residues. Germline CDR1 and CDR2: SEHNR and FQNEAQ (reference sequence).

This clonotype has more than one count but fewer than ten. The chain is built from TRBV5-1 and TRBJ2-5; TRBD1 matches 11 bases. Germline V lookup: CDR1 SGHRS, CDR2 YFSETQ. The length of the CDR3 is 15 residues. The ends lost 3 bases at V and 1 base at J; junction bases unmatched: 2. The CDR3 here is CASSWGTGGQETQYF. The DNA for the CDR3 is TGCGCCAGCAGCTGGGGGACAGGGGGCCAAGAGACCCAGTACTTC. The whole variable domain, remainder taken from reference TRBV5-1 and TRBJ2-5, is KAGVTQTPRYLIKTRGQQVTLSCSPISGHRSVSWYQQTPGQGLQFLFEYFSETQRNKGNFPGRFSGRQFSNSRSEMNVSTLELGDSALYLCASSWGTGGQETQYFGPGTRLLVL.

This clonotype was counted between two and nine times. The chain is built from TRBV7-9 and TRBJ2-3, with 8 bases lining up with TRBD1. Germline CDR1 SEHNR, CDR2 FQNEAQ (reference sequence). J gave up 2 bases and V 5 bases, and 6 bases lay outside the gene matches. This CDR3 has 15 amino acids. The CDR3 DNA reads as TGTGCCAGCAGCCAGGGGGCCATTTCCACAGATACGCAGTATTTT. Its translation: CASSQGAISTDTQYF.

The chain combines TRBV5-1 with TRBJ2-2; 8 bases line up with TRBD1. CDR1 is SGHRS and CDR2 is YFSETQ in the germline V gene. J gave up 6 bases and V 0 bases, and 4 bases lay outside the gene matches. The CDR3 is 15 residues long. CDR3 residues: CASSLGQGFAGELFF. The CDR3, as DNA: TGCGCCAGCAGCTTGGGACAGGGGTTCGCCGGGGAGCTGTTTTTT.

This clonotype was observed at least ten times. CDR3: CASSPESEQFF. In nucleotides, the CDR3 is TGTGCCAGCTCACCGGAGAGTGAGCAGTTCTTC. The V gene is TRBV18, the J gene TRBJ2-1, with no clear D. The CDR3 totals 11 residues. V gave up 3 bases and J gave up 9 bases, with 6 bases separating them. Germline CDR1 and CDR2: KGHSH and LQKENI.

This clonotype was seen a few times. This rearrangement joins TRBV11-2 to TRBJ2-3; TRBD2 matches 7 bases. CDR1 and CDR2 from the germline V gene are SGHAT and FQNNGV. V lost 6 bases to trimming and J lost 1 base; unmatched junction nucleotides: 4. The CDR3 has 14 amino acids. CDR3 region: CASRERGRTDTQYF. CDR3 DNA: TGTGCCAGCAGGGAGCGGGGCCGCACAGATACGCAGTATTTT. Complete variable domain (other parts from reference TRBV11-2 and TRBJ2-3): EAGVAQSPRYKIIEKRQSVAFWCNPISGHATLYWYQQILGQGPKLLIQFQNNGVVDDSQLPKDRFSAERLKGVDSTLKIQPAKLEDSAVYLCASRERGRTDTQYFGPGTRLTVL.

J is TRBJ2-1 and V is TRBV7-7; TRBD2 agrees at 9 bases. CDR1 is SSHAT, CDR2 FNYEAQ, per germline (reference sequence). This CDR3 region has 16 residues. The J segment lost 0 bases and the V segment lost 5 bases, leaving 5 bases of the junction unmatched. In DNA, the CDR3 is TGTGCCAGCAGCGCATATAGCGGGAGCTCCTACAATGAGCAGTTCTTC. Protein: CASSAYSGSSYNEQFF.

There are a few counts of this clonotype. CDR3 sequence reads: CATSWAGQYNSPLHF. The CDR3 region has the DNA TGTGCCACCAGCTGGGCCGGACAGTATAATTCACCCCTCCACTTT. The V gene is TRBV15, the J gene TRBJ1-6, with D possibly TRBD1 on 6 matching bases. The CDR3 has 15 residues. Per germline, CDR1 LNHNV and CDR2 YYDKDF (reference sequence). Trimming pared 5 bases from V and 4 bases from J, leaving 12 bases between. The variable domain in full, with the rest retrieved from reference TRBV15 and TRBJ1-6, is DAMVIQNPRYQVTQFGKPVTLSCSQTLNHNVMYWYQQKSSQAPKLLFHYYDKDFNNEADTPDNFQSRRPNTSFCFLDIRSPGLGDTAMYLCATSWAGQYNSPLHFGNGTRLTVT.

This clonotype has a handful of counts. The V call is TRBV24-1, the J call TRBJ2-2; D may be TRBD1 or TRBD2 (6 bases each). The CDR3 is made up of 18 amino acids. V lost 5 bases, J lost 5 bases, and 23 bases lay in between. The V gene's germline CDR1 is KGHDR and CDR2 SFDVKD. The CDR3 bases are TGTGCCACCAGTGGGGGACCGTTGGTCCAGGGGAGGACCGGGGAGCTGTTTTTT. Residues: CATSGGPLVQGRTGELFF.

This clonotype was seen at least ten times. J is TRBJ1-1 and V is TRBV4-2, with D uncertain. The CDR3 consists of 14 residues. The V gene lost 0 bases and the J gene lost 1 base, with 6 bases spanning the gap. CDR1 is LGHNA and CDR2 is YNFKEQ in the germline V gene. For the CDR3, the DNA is TGTGCCAGCAGCCAAGATCCCGGGAACACTGAAGCTTTCTTT. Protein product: CASSQDPGNTEAFF.

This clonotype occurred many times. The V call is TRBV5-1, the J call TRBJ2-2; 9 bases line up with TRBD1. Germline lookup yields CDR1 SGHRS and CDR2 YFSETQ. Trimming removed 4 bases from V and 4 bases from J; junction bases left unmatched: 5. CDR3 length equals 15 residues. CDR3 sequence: CASSRGQGGTGELFF. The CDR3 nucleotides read TGCGCCAGCAGCCGGGGACAGGGTGGCACCGGGGAGCTGTTTTTT. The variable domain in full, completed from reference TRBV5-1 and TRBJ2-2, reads KAGVTQTPRYLIKTRGQQVTLSCSPISGHRSVSWYQQTPGQGLQFLFEYFSETQRNKGNFPGRFSGRQFSNSRSEMNVSTLELGDSALYLCASSRGQGGTGELFFGEGSRLTVL.

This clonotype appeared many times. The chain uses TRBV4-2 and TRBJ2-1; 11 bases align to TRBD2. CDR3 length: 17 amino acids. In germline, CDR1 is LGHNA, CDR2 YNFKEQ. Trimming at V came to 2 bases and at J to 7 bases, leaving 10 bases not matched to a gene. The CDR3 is CASSQMSLAGGVNEQFF. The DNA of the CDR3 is TGTGCCAGCAGCCAAATGAGTCTAGCGGGGGGCGTGAATGAGCAGTTCTTC.

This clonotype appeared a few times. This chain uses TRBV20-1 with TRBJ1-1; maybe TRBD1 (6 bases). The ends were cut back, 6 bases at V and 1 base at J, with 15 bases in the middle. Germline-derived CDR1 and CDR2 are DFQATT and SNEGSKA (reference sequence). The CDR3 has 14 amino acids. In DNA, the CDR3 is TGCAGTGCCGGTACAGGGAGAGCGAACACTGAAGCTTTCTTT. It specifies CSAGTGRANTEAFF.

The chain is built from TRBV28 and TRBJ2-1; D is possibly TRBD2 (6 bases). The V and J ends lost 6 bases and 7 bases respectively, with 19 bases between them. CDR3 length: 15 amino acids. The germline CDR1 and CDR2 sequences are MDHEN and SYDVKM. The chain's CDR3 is CASSPAGTLGNEQFF. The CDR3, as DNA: TGTGCCAGCAGCCCGGCCGGGACTCTAGGAAATGAGCAGTTCTTC.

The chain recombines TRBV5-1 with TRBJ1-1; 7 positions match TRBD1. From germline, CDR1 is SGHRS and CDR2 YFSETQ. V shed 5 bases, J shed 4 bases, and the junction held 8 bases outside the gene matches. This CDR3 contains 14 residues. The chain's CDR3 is CASSATGEVTEAFF. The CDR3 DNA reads TGCGCCAGCAGTGCCACAGGGGAAGTCACTGAAGCTTTCTTT. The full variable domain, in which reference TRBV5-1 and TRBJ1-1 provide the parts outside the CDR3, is KAGVTQTPRYLIKTRGQQVTLSCSPISGHRSVSWYQQTPGQGLQFLFEYFSETQRNKGNFPGRFSGRQFSNSRSEMNVSTLELGDSALYLCASSATGEVTEAFFGQGTRLTVV.

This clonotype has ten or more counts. The CDR3 DNA follows: TGTGCCAGCAGTTTAGACAGGAAATATGAGCAGTTCTTC. Protein product: CASSLDRKYEQFF. The gene calls are TRBV12-3 or TRBV12-4 and TRBJ2-1; a possible D gene is TRBD1 (5 bases). V dropped 1 base and J dropped 8 bases, with 9 bases sitting between them. The CDR3 runs 13 residues.

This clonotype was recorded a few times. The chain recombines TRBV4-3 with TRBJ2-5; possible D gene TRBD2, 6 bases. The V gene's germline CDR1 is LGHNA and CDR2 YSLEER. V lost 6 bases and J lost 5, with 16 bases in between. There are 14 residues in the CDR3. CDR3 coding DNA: TGCGCCAGCAGTAAACTTGGGGGAGGCGAGACCCAGTACTTC. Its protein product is CASSKLGGGETQYF.

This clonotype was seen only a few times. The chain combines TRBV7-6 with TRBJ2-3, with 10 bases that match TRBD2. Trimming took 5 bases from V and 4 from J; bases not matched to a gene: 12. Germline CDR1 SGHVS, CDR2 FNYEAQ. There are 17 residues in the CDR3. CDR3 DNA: TGTGCCAGCAGCCCAAGGGCCCTAGCGGGAGCGCCAGATACGCAGTATTTT. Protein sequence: CASSPRALAGAPDTQYF.

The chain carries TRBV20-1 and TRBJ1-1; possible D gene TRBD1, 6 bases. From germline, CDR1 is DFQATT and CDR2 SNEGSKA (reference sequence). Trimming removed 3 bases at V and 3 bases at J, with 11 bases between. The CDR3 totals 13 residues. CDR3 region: CSASPGAYTEAFF. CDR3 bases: TGCAGTGCTAGCCCAGGGGCGTACACTGAAGCTTTCTTT.

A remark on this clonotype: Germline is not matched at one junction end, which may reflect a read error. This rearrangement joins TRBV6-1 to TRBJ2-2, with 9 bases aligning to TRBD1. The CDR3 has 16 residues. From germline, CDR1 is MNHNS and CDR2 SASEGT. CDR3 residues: CPSIWDRAPNTGELFF. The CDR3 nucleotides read TGTCCCAGCATCTGGGACAGGGCACCGAACACCGGGGAGCTGTTTTTT.

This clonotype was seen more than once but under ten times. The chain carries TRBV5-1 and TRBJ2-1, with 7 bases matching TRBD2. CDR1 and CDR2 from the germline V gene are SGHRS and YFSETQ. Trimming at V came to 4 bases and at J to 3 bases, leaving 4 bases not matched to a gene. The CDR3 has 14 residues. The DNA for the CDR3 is TGCGCCAGCAGCCAAGGGACTATCTACAATGAGCAGTTCTTC. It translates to CASSQGTIYNEQFF.

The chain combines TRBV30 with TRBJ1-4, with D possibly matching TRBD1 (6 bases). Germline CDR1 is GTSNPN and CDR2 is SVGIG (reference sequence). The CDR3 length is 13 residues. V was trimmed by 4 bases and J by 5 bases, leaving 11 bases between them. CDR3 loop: CAWTRGGNEKLFF. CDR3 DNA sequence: TGTGCCTGGACCAGGGGCGGGAATGAAAAACTGTTTTTT.

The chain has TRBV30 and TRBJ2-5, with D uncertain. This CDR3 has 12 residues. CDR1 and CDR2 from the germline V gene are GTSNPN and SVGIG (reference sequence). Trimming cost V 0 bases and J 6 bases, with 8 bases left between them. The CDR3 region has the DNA TGTGCCTGGAGTGTACTGGGCAAGACCCAGTACTTC. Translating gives CAWSVLGKTQYF.

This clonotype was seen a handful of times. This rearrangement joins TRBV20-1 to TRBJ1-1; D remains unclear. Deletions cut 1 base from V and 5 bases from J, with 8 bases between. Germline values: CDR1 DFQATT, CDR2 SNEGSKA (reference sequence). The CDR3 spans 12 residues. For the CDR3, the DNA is TGCAGTGCTAGAGGTGGTTCGACTGAAGCTTTCTTT. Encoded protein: CSARGGSTEAFF.

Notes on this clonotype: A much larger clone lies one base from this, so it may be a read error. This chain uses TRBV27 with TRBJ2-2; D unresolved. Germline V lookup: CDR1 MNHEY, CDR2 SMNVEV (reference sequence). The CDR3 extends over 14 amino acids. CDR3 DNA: TGTGCCGGCAGTTTAATCAGAAACACCGGGGAGCTGTTTTTT. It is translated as CAGSLIRNTGELFF.

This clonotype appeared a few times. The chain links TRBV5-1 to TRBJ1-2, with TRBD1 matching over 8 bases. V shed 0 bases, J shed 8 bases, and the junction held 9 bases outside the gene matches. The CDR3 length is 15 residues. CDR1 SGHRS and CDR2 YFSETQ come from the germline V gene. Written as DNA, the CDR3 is TGCGCCAGCAGCTTGGCCCCCGGACAGGGTCCCGGCTACACCTTC. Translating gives CASSLAPGQGPGYTF.